These 20 T cell receptor beta chains were sequenced from one sample in a study of CD8+CD57+ T cells in acquired aplastic anemia. The study profiled TCR beta VDJ and CDR3 using genomic DNA as template. TCRdb analysed the reads with MiXCR anew, one entry per CDR3 protein. The data hold about 270,000 distinct CDR3 sequences, with approximately 56% observed a single time. The sequenced sample was sorted CD4+, CD8+, or CD8+CD57+ T cells (not recorded which) from PBMCs. Receptors were obtained from a human donor with severe aplastic anemia or a healthy control (not recorded which).

In its sample, this clonotype was seen once. This rearrangement joins TRBV6-4 to TRBJ2-1, with D unclear. This CDR3 region has 14 residues. Trimming removed 6 bases from V and 5 bases from J, with 14 bases in between. Germline values: CDR1 MRHNA, CDR2 SNTAGT. CDR3 protein: CASSPRTGHNEQFF. CDR3 nucleotides: TGTGCCAGCAGCCCCCGTACGGGCCACAATGAGCAGTTCTTC.

The chain recombines TRBV3-1 with TRBJ2-1, with 9 bases matching TRBD2. The V gene end was trimmed by 4 bases and the J gene end by 4 bases; junction bases not matched to a gene: 8. CDR1 LGHDT and CDR2 YNNKEL come from the germline V gene (reference sequence). This CDR3 is 16 amino acids long. CDR3 amino acids: CASSLQSLAGYNEQFF. The CDR3 coding sequence is TGTGCCAGCAGCCTCCAGAGTCTAGCGGGGTACAATGAGCAGTTCTTC.

V and J are TRBV5-1 and TRBJ1-2; D might be TRBD1 (5 bases). The ends were cut back, 1 base at V and 4 bases at J, with 8 bases in the middle. The CDR3 extends over 13 amino acids. Germline-derived CDR1 and CDR2 are SGHRS and YFSETQ. The CDR3 DNA reads TGCGCCAGCAGCTTGCAGGGTGCCTATGGCTACACCTTC. It yields the protein CASSLQGAYGYTF.

The V and J genes are TRBV9 and TRBJ1-4, with D unresolved. Germline V gene data show CDR1 as SGDLS and CDR2 as YYNGEE. V lost 0 bases and J lost 5, with 11 bases in between. CDR3 length equals 15 residues. The CDR3 sequence is CASSVEDGRNEKLFF. The DNA of the CDR3 is TGTGCCAGCAGCGTAGAGGACGGAAGGAATGAAAAACTGTTTTTT.

This clonotype was detected once. The rearrangement uses TRBV20-1 and TRBJ2-2; TRBD1 matches at 7 bases. After removal of 0 bases from V and 7 bases from J, the junction contained 8 bases not matched to a gene. The length of the CDR3 is 15 residues. CDR1 and CDR2 from the germline V gene are DFQATT and SNEGSKA (reference sequence). CDR3 DNA sequence: TGCAGTGCTAGAGATCCCGACAGGGCTAACGGGGAGCTGTTTTTT. Protein product: CSARDPDRANGELFF.

This clonotype came up a few times. The chain is built from TRBV24-1 and TRBJ1-6; TRBD1 matches at 7 bases. V lost 7 bases to trimming and J lost 7 bases; unmatched junction nucleotides: 6. The CDR3 loop spans 14 amino acids. Germline loops: CDR1 KGHDR, CDR2 SFDVKD. The CDR3 is CATRSGTANSPLHF. For the CDR3, the DNA is TGTGCCACCAGATCCGGGACAGCGAATTCACCCCTCCACTTT.

The chain recombines TRBV19 with TRBJ1-5, with D possibly TRBD1 on 6 matching bases. The CDR3 is 16 residues long. V lost 5 bases and J lost 4, with 18 bases in between. Per germline, CDR1 LNHDA and CDR2 SQIVND (reference sequence). The CDR3 DNA reads TGTGCCAGTAGTGGATGGGACGGACAGAAGAATCAGCCCCAGCATTTT. This codes for CASSGWDGQKNQPQHF.

The chain joins TRBV9 to TRBJ2-2; 9 nucleotides match TRBD2. Per the germline V gene, CDR1 is SGDLS and CDR2 is YYNGEE. The J segment lost 7 bases and the V segment lost 0 bases, leaving 7 bases of the junction unmatched. The CDR3 runs to 16 residues. The DNA of the CDR3 is TGTGCCAGCAGCGTAGAAGGACTAGCGTTAGTCGGGGAGCTGTTTTTT. This gives the protein CASSVEGLALVGELFF.

This chain connects TRBV7-2 to TRBJ1-4; D is possibly TRBD1 (6 bases). Looked up from germline, CDR1 is SGHTA and CDR2 is FQGNSA. The CDR3 is made up of 14 amino acids. V lost 3 bases, J lost 4 bases, and 9 bases lay in between. The CDR3 DNA is TGTGCCAGCAGCTTCCAACAGGGTAATGAAAAACTGTTTTTT. Translation: CASSFQQGNEKLFF.

The rearrangement joins TRBV5-1 to TRBJ2-7; 7 bases agree with TRBD2. Trimming removed 5 bases from V and 4 bases from J; junction bases left unmatched: 12. CDR1 and CDR2 (germline): SGHRS, YFSETQ. This CDR3 has 15 amino acids. CDR3 amino acids: CASRYWDYAFYEQYF. As DNA, the CDR3 is TGCGCCAGCAGATACTGGGACTACGCCTTTTACGAGCAGTACTTC.

The chain has TRBV7-9 and TRBJ2-7, with a tentative D call TRBD1 (6 bases). The J call may not be correct, given that the DNA end is closer to TRBJ2-1. This CDR3 region has 14 residues. Germline CDR1 is SEHNR and CDR2 is FQNEAQ (reference sequence). The DNA for the CDR3 is TGTGCCAGCAGCCGAGGAAAAAAGGAAGGGGGGCAGTTCTTC. The encoded protein is CASSRGKKEGGQFF.

This clonotype was counted many times. The rearrangement joins TRBV5-1 to TRBJ2-3, with 10 bases aligning to TRBD2. V shed 5 bases and J 4 bases; nucleotides not matched to a gene: 4. The CDR3 is 14 residues long. The germline gives CDR1 SGHRS, CDR2 YFSETQ. CDR3 in DNA: TGCGCCAGCAGTTTAGCGGGGGGACCAGATACGCAGTATTTT. This codes for CASSLAGGPDTQYF. Full variable domain (rest looked up from reference TRBV5-1 and TRBJ2-3): KAGVTQTPRYLIKTRGQQVTLSCSPISGHRSVSWYQQTPGQGLQFLFEYFSETQRNKGNFPGRFSGRQFSNSRSEMNVSTLELGDSALYLCASSLAGGPDTQYFGPGTRLTVL.

The chain is built from TRBV5-6 and TRBJ1-2, with TRBD1 as a possible D gene (6 bases). V lost 2 bases and J 3 bases, leaving 11 bases between the germline ends. This CDR3 is 14 amino acids long. The germline V gene has CDR1 SGHDT and CDR2 YYEEEE. CDR3 residues: CASSFRQADYGYTF. DNA of the CDR3: TGTGCCAGCAGCTTTCGACAGGCTGACTATGGCTACACCTTC.

The chain recombines TRBV20-1 with TRBJ1-2; D call uncertain. The CDR3 totals 11 residues. V lost 5 bases and J 6 bases, leaving 10 bases between the germline ends. Germline CDR1 reads DFQATT; CDR2 reads SNEGSKA (reference sequence). The CDR3 coding sequence is TGCAGTGCTCGTCGACCGGATGGCTACACCTTC. Protein product: CSARRPDGYTF.

This clonotype was picked up many times. This chain links TRBV2 with TRBJ1-2; TRBD1 matches 7 bases. The CDR3 contains 14 residues. The germline gives CDR1 SNHLY, CDR2 FYNNEI. Trimming took 5 bases from V and 8 from J; bases not matched to a gene: 11. CDR3 sequence: CASSFSGGSWGYTF. CDR3 nucleotides: TGTGCCAGCAGTTTTTCAGGGGGATCGTGGGGCTACACCTTC.

This clonotype was observed many times. The chain recombines TRBV11-3 with TRBJ2-6; 11 bases fit TRBD1. Losses at the gene ends were 5 bases for V and 0 bases for J; bases not matched to a gene: 3. The CDR3 has 17 amino acids. Germline CDR1 is SGHNT and CDR2 is YENEEA. The CDR3 loop is CASSPGTGGSGANVLTF. The CDR3 DNA follows: TGTGCCAGCAGCCCAGGGACAGGGGGCTCTGGGGCCAACGTCCTGACTTTC.

This clonotype was seen many times. This chain connects TRBV20-1 to TRBJ1-5; 8 bases line up with TRBD1. Trimming took 2 bases from V and 3 from J; bases not matched to a gene: 3. Germline CDR1 reads DFQATT; CDR2 reads SNEGSKA (reference sequence). This CDR3 is 14 amino acids long. The CDR3, as DNA: TGCAGTGCTAGACAGGGGGCCTTCAATCAGCCCCAGCATTTT. Translation gives CSARQGAFNQPQHF.

The rearrangement links TRBV10-3 to TRBJ2-5, with 10 bases matching TRBD1. The CDR3 runs to 15 residues. J was trimmed by 5 bases and V by 3 bases; bases with no gene match: 6. From germline, CDR1 is ENHRY and CDR2 SYGVKD. The CDR3 protein is CAISDPRTGGETQYF. The CDR3 DNA reads TGTGCCATCAGTGACCCCAGGACAGGGGGGGAGACCCAGTACTTC.

The sample holds many counts of this clonotype. The gene calls are TRBV30 and TRBJ2-7; 11 nucleotides align to TRBD1. V lost 5 bases and J lost 4; bases outside the gene matches: 1. The germline V gene encodes CDR1 GTSNPN and CDR2 SVGIG (reference sequence). CDR3 length: 12 residues. The DNA of the CDR3 is TGTGCCTGGGGGACAGGGGGGTACGAGCAGTACTTC. This codes for CAWGTGGYEQYF.

The V gene is TRBV20-1, the J gene TRBJ2-1; 13 bases align to TRBD2. The trim removed 6 bases at V and 2 bases at J, leaving 4 bases unmatched. This CDR3 comprises 15 residues. Germline CDR1 reads DFQATT; CDR2 reads SNEGSKA (reference sequence). The DNA of the CDR3 is TGCAGTGCACCCACTAGCGGGGGGGCCTACAATGAGCAGTTCTTC. Translating it yields CSAPTSGGAYNEQFF.